These 21 T cell receptor beta chains were sequenced from one sample in a study of blood T cell repertoires in COVID-19. Libraries were prepared by immunoSEQ multiplex PCR; TCRdb keeps only in-frame clonotypes and omits some of them. The sample has fewer than 250,000 clones; roughly four fifths are singletons. The sequenced material came from peripheral blood. The receptors here all came from a woman aged 70-85 years with acute or convalescent COVID-19.

The chain is built from TRBV9 and TRBJ1-2; D is perhaps TRBD1 (5 bases). Trimming cost V 0 bases and J 4 bases, with 13 bases left between them. The V gene's germline CDR1 is SGDLS and CDR2 YYNGEE. The CDR3 spans 15 residues. The CDR3 DNA is TGTGCCAGCAGCGTAGGGCAGGGTAGGGGCTATGGCTACACCTTC. It is translated as CASSVGQGRGYGYTF.

The gene calls are TRBV5-1 and TRBJ1-5; 7 nucleotides match TRBD1. CDR1 and CDR2 (germline): SGHRS, YFSETQ. Trimming took 4 bases from V and 4 from J; bases not matched to a gene: 8. This CDR3 has 15 residues. CDR3 loop: CASSQGTVGNQPQHF. The DNA for the CDR3 is TGCGCCAGCAGCCAAGGGACAGTGGGGAATCAGCCCCAGCATTTT.

This chain uses TRBV5-4 with TRBJ1-4, with D possibly matching TRBD1 (6 bases). Trimming took off 1 base at V and 4 bases at J, with 11 bases between the two ends. The CDR3 contains 15 residues. The germline V gene has CDR1 SGHNT and CDR2 YYREEE (reference sequence). The CDR3 is CASSLNQGLNEKLFF. Written as DNA, the CDR3 is TGTGCCAGCAGCTTGAACCAGGGGCTTAATGAAAAACTGTTTTTT. The full variable domain, completed using reference TRBV5-4 and TRBJ1-4, is ETGVTQSPTHLIKTRGQQVTLRCSSQSGHNTVSWYQQALGQGPQFIFQYYREEENGRGNFPPRFSGLQFPNYSSELNVNALELDDSALYLCASSLNQGLNEKLFFGSGTQLSVL.

The chain employs TRBV7-9 and TRBJ2-3; D may be TRBD2 (6 bases). Trimming shortened V by 3 bases and J by 2 bases, and 9 bases separated the two germline ends. Per germline, CDR1 SEHNR and CDR2 FQNEAQ (reference sequence). The CDR3 consists of 14 residues. CDR3 sequence reads: CASSFPGLTDTQYF. CDR3 sequence (DNA): TGTGCCAGCAGCTTCCCGGGACTCACAGATACGCAGTATTTT.

In DNA form, the CDR3 reads TGTGCCAGCAGGGGGACAGGGCGCTCTCCTTCTGGGGCCAACGTCCTGACTTTC. Amino acid sequence: CASRGTGRSPSGANVLTF. The chain links TRBV2 to TRBJ2-6; 9 bases line up with TRBD1. V gave up 6 bases and J gave up 1 base; unmatched junction bases: 10. The CDR3 runs 18 residues. Per germline, CDR1 SNHLY and CDR2 FYNNEI.

The sample holds a few counts of this clone. V usage is TRBV7-2 and J usage is TRBJ2-5; 7 positions match TRBD1. CDR3 length: 15 amino acids. V lost 1 base to trimming and J lost 1 base; unmatched junction nucleotides: 3. Looked up from germline, CDR1 is SGHTA and CDR2 is FQGNSA. The CDR3 sequence is CASSLDRGPQETQYF. The DNA for the CDR3 is TGTGCCAGCAGCTTAGACAGGGGCCCCCAAGAGACCCAGTACTTC.

V and J are TRBV5-4 and TRBJ1-1; 7 nucleotides agree with TRBD1. Germline trimming cut 3 bases from V and 3 bases from J; bases unmatched to any gene: 5. The CDR3 is 14 amino acids. Germline-derived CDR1 and CDR2 are SGHNT and YYREEE (reference sequence). The CDR3 region has the DNA TGTGCCAGCAGCTCGGGACAGACCCACACTGAAGCTTTCTTT. As protein: CASSSGQTHTEAFF.

The rearrangement joins TRBV28 to TRBJ2-1; D is ambiguous. Germline CDR1 MDHEN, CDR2 SYDVKM. The ends were cut back, 5 bases at V and 8 bases at J, with 7 bases in the middle. This CDR3 is 11 amino acids long. The CDR3 DNA reads as TGTGCCAGCAGTCGTTACTATGAGCAGTTCTTC. Protein product: CASSRYYEQFF.

There are a few counts of this clone. The CDR3 DNA follows: TGTGCCAGCCAGGAAACATATGGCTACACCTTC. It is translated as CASQETYGYTF. The rearrangement uses TRBV6-6 and TRBJ1-2; D unclear. This CDR3 is 11 amino acids long. Germline CDR1 MNHNY, CDR2 SVGAGI (reference sequence). V was shortened by 8 bases and J by 5 bases, with 9 bases between the two germline ends.

CDR3 nucleotides: TGTGCCAGTAGTACCCCCGGGACAGGGGGATCCTTTATCTATGGCTACACCTTC. It encodes CASSTPGTGGSFIYGYTF. The chain uses TRBV19 and TRBJ1-2; 11 positions agree with TRBD1. With 4 bases clipped from V and 4 bases from J, the junction kept 14 bases outside the gene matches. This CDR3 region has 18 residues. CDR1 is LNHDA and CDR2 is SQIVND in the germline V gene (reference sequence).

V and J are TRBV27 and TRBJ2-7; 7 nucleotides line up with TRBD2. CDR1 and CDR2 from the germline V gene are MNHEY and SMNVEV (reference sequence). This CDR3 is built from 13 residues. V lost 4 bases to trimming and J lost 11 bases; unmatched junction nucleotides: 11. CDR3 coding DNA: TGTGCCAGCAGTTCGGACTGGGGGGGGGAGGAGTACTTC. It specifies CASSSDWGGEEYF.

The chain uses TRBV6-2 or TRBV6-3 and TRBJ1-2; 7 nucleotides align to TRBD1. V shed 3 bases and J 7 bases; nucleotides not matched to a gene: 8. The CDR3 runs to 14 residues. In germline, CDR1 is MNHEY, CDR2 SVGEGT. In DNA form, the CDR3 reads TGTGCCAGCAGTTATATAAAGGGGGCCGGTGGCTACACCTTC. Amino acid sequence: CASSYIKGAGGYTF.

The rearrangement links TRBV4-1 to TRBJ1-6, with D tentatively TRBD1 (6 bases). The CDR3 spans 16 residues. Trimming removed 4 bases from V and 5 bases from J, with 15 bases in between. Germline V lookup: CDR1 MGHRA, CDR2 YSYEKL. This CDR3 is CASSPKQGWNNSPLHF. The CDR3 coding sequence is TGCGCCAGCAGCCCTAAACAGGGATGGAATAATTCACCCCTCCACTTT.

The chain is built from TRBV27 and TRBJ1-2; 8 bases match TRBD1. The V and J ends lost 0 bases and 5 bases, in that order; junction bases with no gene match: 2. Germline assignment: CDR1 MNHEY and CDR2 SMNVEV (reference sequence). The CDR3 contains 14 residues. As DNA, the CDR3 is TGTGCCAGCAGTTTATCCCGGACAGGGTATGGCTACACCTTC. Translation: CASSLSRTGYGYTF.

This clone was seen only once. The chain uses TRBV19 and TRBJ1-6; D is unresolved. Germline V lookup: CDR1 LNHDA, CDR2 SQIVND (reference sequence). This CDR3 spans 14 amino acids. CDR3 protein: CAVRRADYNSPLHF. DNA for the CDR3: TGTGCAGTCAGGCGGGCCGATTATAATTCACCCCTCCACTTT. Complete variable domain (other parts from reference TRBV19 and TRBJ1-6): DGGITQSPKYLFRKEGQNVTLSCEQNLNHDAMYWYRQDPGQGLRLIYYSQIVNDFQKGDIAEGYSVSREKKESFPLTVTSAQKNPTAFYLCAVRRADYNSPLHFGNGTRLTVT.

V usage is TRBV27 and J usage is TRBJ1-5, with a weak D call TRBD1 (6 bases). V lost 4 bases and J 7 bases, leaving 14 bases between the germline ends. Germline V gene data show CDR1 as MNHEY and CDR2 as SMNVEV (reference sequence). This CDR3 is built from 14 residues. The CDR3 protein is CASSSRTADQPQHF. DNA for the CDR3: TGTGCCAGCAGTTCACGGACAGCCGACCAGCCCCAGCATTTT.

V and J are TRBV19 and TRBJ1-2; TRBD1 aligns across 7 bases. The CDR3 has 13 amino acids. The trim removed 4 bases at V and 4 bases at J, leaving 3 bases unmatched. The germline V gene has CDR1 LNHDA and CDR2 SQIVND (reference sequence). The CDR3 sequence is CASSTGQLYGYTF. The CDR3 DNA reads TGTGCCAGTAGTACGGGACAGCTCTATGGCTACACCTTC.

This chain links TRBV28 with TRBJ1-1, with 9 bases fitting TRBD1. This CDR3 has 15 amino acids. Per germline, CDR1 MDHEN and CDR2 SYDVKM. V gave up 6 bases and J gave up 4 bases; unmatched junction bases: 9. CDR3 sequence: CASRAYTGGRTEAFF. The CDR3 DNA is TGTGCCAGCAGGGCCTATACAGGGGGCCGCACTGAAGCTTTCTTT.

V usage is TRBV5-1 and J usage is TRBJ1-2; D is unresolved. V lost 0 bases and J lost 3, with 12 bases in between. The CDR3 runs 15 residues. Germline-derived CDR1 and CDR2 are SGHRS and YFSETQ. The chain's CDR3 is CASSLAGSSDYGYTF. The CDR3 nucleotides read TGCGCCAGCAGCTTGGCGGGGTCTTCGGACTATGGCTACACCTTC. The entire variable domain, with the rest obtained from reference TRBV5-1 and TRBJ1-2, is as follows: KAGVTQTPRYLIKTRGQQVTLSCSPISGHRSVSWYQQTPGQGLQFLFEYFSETQRNKGNFPGRFSGRQFSNSRSEMNVSTLELGDSALYLCASSLAGSSDYGYTFGSGTRLTVV.

The genes are TRBV7-2 and TRBJ1-6, with 10 bases identical to TRBD1. Germline CDR1 and CDR2: SGHTA and FQGNSA. The CDR3 loop spans 14 amino acids. Losses at the gene ends were 6 bases for V and 10 bases for J; bases not matched to a gene: 6. CDR3 sequence: CASSTGTGVSPLHF. As DNA, the CDR3 is TGTGCCAGCAGTACCGGGACAGGGGTCTCACCCCTCCACTTT.

This clone showed up just once. The chain is built from TRBV6-5 and TRBJ2-7, with 7 positions matching TRBD1. V lost 5 bases, J lost 3 bases, and 7 bases stayed unmatched. The CDR3 is 14 amino acids. Germline V lookup: CDR1 MNHEY, CDR2 SVGAGI. The CDR3 bases are TGTGCCAGCAGTAGCGGACAGGCCATCTACGAGCAGTACTTC. This sequence encodes CASSSGQAIYEQYF.